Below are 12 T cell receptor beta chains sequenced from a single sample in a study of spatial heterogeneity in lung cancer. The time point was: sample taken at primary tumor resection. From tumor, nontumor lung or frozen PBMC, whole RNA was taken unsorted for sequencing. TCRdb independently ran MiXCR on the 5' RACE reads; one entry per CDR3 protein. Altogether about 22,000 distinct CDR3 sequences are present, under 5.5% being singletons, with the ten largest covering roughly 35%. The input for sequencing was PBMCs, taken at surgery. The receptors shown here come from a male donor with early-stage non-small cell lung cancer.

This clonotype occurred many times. The DNA for the CDR3 is TGTGCCAGCAGTGAGGGAATCGAGCAGTACTTC. Protein product: CASSEGIEQYF. The chain links TRBV2 to TRBJ2-7; D not certain. V was shortened by 3 bases and J by 6 bases, with 6 bases between the two germline ends. This CDR3 is built from 11 residues. CDR1 is SNHLY, CDR2 FYNNEI, per germline.

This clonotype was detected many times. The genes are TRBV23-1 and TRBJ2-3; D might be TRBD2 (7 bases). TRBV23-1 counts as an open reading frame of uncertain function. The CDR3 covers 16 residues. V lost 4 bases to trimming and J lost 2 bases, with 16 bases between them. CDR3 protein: CASSPELAGATDTQYF. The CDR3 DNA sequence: TGCGCCAGCAGTCCGGAGTTGGCGGGGGCCACAGATACGCAGTATTTT.

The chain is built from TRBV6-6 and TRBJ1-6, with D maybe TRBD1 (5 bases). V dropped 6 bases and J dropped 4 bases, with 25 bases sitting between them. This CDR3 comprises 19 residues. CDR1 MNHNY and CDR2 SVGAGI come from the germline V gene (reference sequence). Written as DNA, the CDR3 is TGTGCCAGCAGCTTCGGACCCCATGATCTGACAGAATATAATTCACCCCTCCACTTT. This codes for CASSFGPHDLTEYNSPLHF.

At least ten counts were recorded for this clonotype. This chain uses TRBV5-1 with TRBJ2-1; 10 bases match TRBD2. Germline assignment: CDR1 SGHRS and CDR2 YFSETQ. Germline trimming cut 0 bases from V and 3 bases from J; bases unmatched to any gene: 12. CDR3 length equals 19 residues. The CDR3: CASSLDPPSGGAIYNEQFF. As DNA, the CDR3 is TGCGCCAGCAGCTTGGATCCACCAAGCGGGGGGGCCATCTACAATGAGCAGTTCTTC.

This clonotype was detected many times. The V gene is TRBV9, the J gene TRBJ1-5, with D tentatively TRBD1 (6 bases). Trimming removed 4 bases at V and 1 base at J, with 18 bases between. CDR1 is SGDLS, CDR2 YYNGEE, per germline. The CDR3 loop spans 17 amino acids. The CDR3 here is CASSRGPGQLSNQPQHF. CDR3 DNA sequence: TGTGCCAGCAGCCGCGGTCCGGGACAACTAAGCAATCAGCCCCAGCATTTT.

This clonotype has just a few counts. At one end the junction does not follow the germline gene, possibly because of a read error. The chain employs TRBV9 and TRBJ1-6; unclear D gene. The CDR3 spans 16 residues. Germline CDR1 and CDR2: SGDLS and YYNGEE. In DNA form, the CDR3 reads TGTGCCAGCAGCGTAACTCCGCAGTCCTCTAATTCACCCCTCCACTTT. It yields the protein CASSVTPQSSNSPLHF.

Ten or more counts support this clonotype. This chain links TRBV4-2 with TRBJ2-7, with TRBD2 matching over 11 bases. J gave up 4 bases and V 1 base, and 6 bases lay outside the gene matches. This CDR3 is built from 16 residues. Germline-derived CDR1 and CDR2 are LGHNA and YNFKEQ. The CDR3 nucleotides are TGTGCCAGCAGCCAAGCCCCTACTAGCGGGAGTTACGAGCAGTACTTC. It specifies CASSQAPTSGSYEQYF.

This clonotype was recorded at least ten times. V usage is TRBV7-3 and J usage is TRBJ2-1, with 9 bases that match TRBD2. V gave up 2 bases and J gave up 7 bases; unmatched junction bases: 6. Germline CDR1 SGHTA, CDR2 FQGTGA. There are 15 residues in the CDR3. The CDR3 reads CASSLGLAGRNEQFF. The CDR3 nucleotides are TGTGCCAGCAGCTTAGGGCTAGCGGGGAGGAATGAGCAGTTCTTC.

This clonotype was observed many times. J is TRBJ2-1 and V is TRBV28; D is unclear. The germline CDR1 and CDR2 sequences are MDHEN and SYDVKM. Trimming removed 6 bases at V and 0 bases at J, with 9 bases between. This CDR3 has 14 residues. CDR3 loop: CASRPPASYNEQFF. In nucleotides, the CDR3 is TGTGCCAGCAGGCCGCCGGCCTCCTACAATGAGCAGTTCTTC.

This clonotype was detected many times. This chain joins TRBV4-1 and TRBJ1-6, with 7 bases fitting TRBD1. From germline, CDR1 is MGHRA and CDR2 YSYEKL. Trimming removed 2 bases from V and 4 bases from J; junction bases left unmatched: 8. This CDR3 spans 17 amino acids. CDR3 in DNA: TGCGCCAGCAGCCAATCGAACCCGGGACAGTATAATTCACCCCTCCACTTT. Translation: CASSQSNPGQYNSPLHF.

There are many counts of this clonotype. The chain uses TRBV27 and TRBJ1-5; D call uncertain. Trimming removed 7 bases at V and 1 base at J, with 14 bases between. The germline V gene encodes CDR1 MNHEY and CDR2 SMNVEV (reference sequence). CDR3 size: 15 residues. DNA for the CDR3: TGTGCCAGCAAGCTTGATCAGGCGAGCAATCAGCCCCAGCATTTT. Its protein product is CASKLDQASNQPQHF.

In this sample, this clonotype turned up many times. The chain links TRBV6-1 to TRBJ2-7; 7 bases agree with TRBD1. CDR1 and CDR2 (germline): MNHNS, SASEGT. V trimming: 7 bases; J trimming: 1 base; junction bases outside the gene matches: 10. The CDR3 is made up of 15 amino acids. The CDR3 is CASTVPGQRSYEQYF. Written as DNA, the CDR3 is TGTGCCAGCACCGTTCCGGGACAGAGATCCTACGAGCAGTACTTC.